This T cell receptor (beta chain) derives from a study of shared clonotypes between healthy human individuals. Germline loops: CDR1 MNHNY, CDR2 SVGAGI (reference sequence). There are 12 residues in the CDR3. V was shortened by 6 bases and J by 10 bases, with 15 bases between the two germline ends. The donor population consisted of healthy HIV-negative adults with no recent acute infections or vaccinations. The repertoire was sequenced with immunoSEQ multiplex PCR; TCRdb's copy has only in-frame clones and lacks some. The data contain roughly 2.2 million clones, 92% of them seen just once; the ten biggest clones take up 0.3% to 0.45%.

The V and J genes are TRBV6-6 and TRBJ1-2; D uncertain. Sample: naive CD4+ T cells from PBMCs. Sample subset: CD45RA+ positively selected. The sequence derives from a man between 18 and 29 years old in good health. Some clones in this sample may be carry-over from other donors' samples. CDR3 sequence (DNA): TGTGCCAGCAGACCAGGACGGCCTATCTACACCTTC. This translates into CASRPGRPIYTF.